This entry features one T cell receptor (beta chain) sequence. Its antigen is unidentified. This specimen comes from a study of T-cell memory formation after mild COVID-19. Study observations and caveats: Balance between CD4 and CD8 was seen in clones contracting day 15 to 85, and a CD4+ lean was seen in later expanders. A subset of responding clones appeared in pre-infection memory, suggesting cross-reactive memory joined.

This CDR3 has 16 amino acids. The germline V gene encodes CDR1 MNHNY and CDR2 SVGAGI (reference sequence). V dropped 7 bases and J dropped 6 bases, with 22 bases sitting between them. Employing constant-segment primers, 5'RACE generated TCR alpha and TCR beta cDNA libraries bearing sample barcodes and UMIs. TCRdb used MiXCR to reprocess the 5' RACE reads, holding one entry per CDR3 protein. The sample consists of 200,000 to 250,000 distinct CDR3 sequences, around 30% of them appearing once. Source material: PBMCs or a T cell subset sorted from them (not recorded which). The clonotype originates from an adult woman who had mild COVID-19 (a few samples of this study predate the infection). Cell type and time point are not known. This rearrangement joins TRBV6-6 to TRBJ2-1; TRBD2 is a possible D gene (6 bases). The CDR3 region is CASMGGLAGPLNEQFF. CDR3 coding DNA: TGTGCCAGCATGGGGGGTCTAGCCGGCCCGCTCAATGAGCAGTTCTTC.